This T cell receptor (beta chain) was recorded in a study of blood T cell repertoires in COVID-19. Study summary: Material from acute and convalescent COVID-19 was sourced from the United States, Italy and Spain. The cDNA or gDNA used as material had been derived from T cells, B-cell-depleted T cells, or PBMCs.

The CDR3 is made up of 17 amino acids. The V and J ends lost 4 bases and 0 bases, in that order; junction bases with no gene match: 8. CDR1 is LNHDA, CDR2 SQIVND, per germline (reference sequence). In the authors' methods: Amplification of reference gene primers provided the estimated nucleated cell counts. Sequenced by immunoSEQ multiplex PCR; TCRdb stores in-frame clones only, minus some. That table gives V, J and clone size, and the DNA gave D and trimming. This table holds about 42,000 clones, approximately 73% found once. The chain employs TRBV19 and TRBJ1-5; 8 bases fit TRBD1. The receptor was isolated from a man aged 80 or over with acute or convalescent COVID-19. The sequencing sample was made of peripheral blood. The DNA of the CDR3 is TGTGCCAGTAGTACCACCGGGACAGGATATAGCAATCAGCCCCAGCATTTT. It yields the protein CASSTTGTGYSNQPQHF. The full variable domain, in which reference TRBV19 and TRBJ1-5 provide the parts outside the CDR3, is DGGITQSPKYLFRKEGQNVTLSCEQNLNHDAMYWYRQDPGQGLRLIYYSQIVNDFQKGDIAEGYSVSREKKESFPLTVTSAQKNPTAFYLCASSTTGTGYSNQPQHFGDGTRLSIL.